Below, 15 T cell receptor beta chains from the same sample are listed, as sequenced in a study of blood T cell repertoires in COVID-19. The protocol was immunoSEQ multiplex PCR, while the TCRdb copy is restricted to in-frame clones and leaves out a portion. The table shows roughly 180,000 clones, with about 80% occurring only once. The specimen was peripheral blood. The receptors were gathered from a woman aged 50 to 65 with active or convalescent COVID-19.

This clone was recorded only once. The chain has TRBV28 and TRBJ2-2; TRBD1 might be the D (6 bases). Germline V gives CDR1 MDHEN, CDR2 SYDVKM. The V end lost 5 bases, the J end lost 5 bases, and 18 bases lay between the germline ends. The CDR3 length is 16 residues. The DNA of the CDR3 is TGTGCCAGCAGTACACAGGGACGTCGTGCTACCGGGGAGCTGTTTTTT. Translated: CASSTQGRRATGELFF.

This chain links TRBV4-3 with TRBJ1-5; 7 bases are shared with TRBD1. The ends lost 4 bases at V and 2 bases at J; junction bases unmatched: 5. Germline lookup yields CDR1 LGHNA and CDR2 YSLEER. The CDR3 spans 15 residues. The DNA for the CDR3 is TGCGCCAGCAGCCGAGTCGGACAGGGCAATCAGCCCCAGCATTTT. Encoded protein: CASSRVGQGNQPQHF.

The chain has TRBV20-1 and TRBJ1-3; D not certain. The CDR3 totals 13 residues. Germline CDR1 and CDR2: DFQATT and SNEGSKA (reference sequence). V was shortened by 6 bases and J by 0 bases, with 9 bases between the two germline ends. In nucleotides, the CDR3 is TGCAGTGCGAGTCCCAGCTCTGGAAACACCATATATTTT. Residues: CSASPSSGNTIYF.

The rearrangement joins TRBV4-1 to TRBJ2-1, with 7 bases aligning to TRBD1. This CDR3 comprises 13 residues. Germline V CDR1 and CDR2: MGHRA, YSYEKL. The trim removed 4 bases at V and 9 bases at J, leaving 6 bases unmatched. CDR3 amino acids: CASSRDRASEQFF. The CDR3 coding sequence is TGCGCCAGCAGCCGAGACAGGGCCAGTGAGCAGTTCTTC.

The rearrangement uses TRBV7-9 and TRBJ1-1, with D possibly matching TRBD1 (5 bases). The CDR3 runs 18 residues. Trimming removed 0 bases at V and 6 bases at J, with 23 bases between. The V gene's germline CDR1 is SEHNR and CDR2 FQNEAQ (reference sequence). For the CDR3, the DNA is TGTGCCAGCAGCTTAGCCCGGTTGGGGGGTATCGGAAGAGCTGAAGCTTTCTTT. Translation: CASSLARLGGIGRAEAFF.

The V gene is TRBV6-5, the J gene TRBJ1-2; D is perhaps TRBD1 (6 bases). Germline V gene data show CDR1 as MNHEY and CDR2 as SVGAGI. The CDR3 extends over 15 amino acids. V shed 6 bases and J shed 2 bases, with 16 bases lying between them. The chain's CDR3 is CASSQGPGPNYGYTF. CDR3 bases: TGTGCCAGCAGCCAGGGGCCAGGCCCCAACTATGGCTACACCTTC.

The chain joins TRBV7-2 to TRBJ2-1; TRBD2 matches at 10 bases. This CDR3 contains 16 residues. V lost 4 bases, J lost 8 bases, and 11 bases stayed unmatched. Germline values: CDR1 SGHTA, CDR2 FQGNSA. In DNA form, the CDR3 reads TGTGCCAGCAGCTGGTGGGGGACTAGCGCAGGGGATGAGCAGTTCTTC. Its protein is CASSWWGTSAGDEQFF.

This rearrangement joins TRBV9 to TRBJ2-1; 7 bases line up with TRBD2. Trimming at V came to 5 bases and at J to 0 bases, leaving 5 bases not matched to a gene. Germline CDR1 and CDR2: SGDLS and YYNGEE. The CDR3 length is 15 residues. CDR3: CASSGRGNSYNEQFF. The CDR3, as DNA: TGTGCCAGCAGTGGGCGGGGGAACTCCTACAATGAGCAGTTCTTC. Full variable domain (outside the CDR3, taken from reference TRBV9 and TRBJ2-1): DSGVTQTPKHLITATGQRVTLRCSPRSGDLSVYWYQQSLDQGLQFLIQYYNGEERAKGNILERFSAQQFPDLHSELNLSSLELGDSALYFCASSGRGNSYNEQFFGPGTRLTVL.

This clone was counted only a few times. The CDR3 nucleotides are TGTGCCAGCAGCTTAGTGGCGGGGGGTTCTGAAAAACTGTTTTTT. Its translation: CASSLVAGGSEKLFF. The genes are TRBV13 and TRBJ1-4; possible D gene TRBD1, 5 bases. Between the trimmed V and J ends, which lost 1 base and 7 bases, there was a span of 13 bases. The germline gives CDR1 PRHDT, CDR2 FYEKMQ (reference sequence). The CDR3 extends over 15 amino acids.

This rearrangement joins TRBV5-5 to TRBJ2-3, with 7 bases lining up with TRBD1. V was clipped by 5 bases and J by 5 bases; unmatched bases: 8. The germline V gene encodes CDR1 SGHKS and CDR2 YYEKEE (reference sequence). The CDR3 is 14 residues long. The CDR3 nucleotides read TGTGCCAGCAGTTCCGGGACAGTCGGAGATACGCAGTATTTT. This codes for CASSSGTVGDTQYF.

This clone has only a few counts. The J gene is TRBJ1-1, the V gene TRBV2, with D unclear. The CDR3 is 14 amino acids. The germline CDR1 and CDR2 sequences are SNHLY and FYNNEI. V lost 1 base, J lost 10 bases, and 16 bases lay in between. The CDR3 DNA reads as TGTGCCAGCAGTGAAGGGTATTTGGAGGGTAGAGCTTTCTTT. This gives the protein CASSEGYLEGRAFF.

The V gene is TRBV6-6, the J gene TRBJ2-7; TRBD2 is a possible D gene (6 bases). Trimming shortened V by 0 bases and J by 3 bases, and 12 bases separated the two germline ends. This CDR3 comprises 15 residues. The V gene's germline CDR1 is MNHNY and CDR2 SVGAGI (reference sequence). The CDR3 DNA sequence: TGTGCCAGCAGTTACTCTGCGCGGGAAAGCTACGAGCAGTACTTC. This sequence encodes CASSYSARESYEQYF.

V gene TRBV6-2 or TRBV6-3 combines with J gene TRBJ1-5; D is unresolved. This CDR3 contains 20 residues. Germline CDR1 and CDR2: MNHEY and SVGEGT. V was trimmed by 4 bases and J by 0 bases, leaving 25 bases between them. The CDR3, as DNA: TGTGCCAGCAGTTCCATAATGGGCAGAGGGCGATTCGATAGCAATCAGCCCCAGCATTTT. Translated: CASSSIMGRGRFDSNQPQHF.

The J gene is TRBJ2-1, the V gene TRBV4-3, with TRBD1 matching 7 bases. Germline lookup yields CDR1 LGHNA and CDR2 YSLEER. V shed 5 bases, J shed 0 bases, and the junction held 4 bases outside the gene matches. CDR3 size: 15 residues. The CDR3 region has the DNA TGCGCCAGCAGCAGCGGACAGGACTCCTACAATGAGCAGTTCTTC. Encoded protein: CASSSGQDSYNEQFF.

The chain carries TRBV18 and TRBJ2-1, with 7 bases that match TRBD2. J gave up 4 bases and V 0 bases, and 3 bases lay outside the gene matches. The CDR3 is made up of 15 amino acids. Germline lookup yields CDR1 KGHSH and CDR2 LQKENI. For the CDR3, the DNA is TGTGCCAGCTCACCACCGGCGGGGGATTACAATGAGCAGTTCTTC. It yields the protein CASSPPAGDYNEQFF.